A selection of T cell receptor beta chains follows, all from one sample in a study of blood T cell repertoires in COVID-19. Sequencing was performed with immunoSEQ multiplex PCR; in TCRdb, only in-frame clones are kept and a portion is missing. In the table there are 55,000 to 75,000 clones, roughly 89% of which are singletons. The sample taken for sequencing was peripheral blood. These TCRs come from a man aged 55 to 70 with acute or convalescent COVID-19. The CDR3 runs from the conserved cysteine through the conserved F or W. The D gene is left open where the match is weak. Clone size, where shown, is once, few, many, or a class for clones that have expanded.

size,J,D,V,DNA,CDR3
NA,TRBJ2-5,NA,TRBV19,TGTGCCAGTAGCCGGACAGATCAAGAGACCCAGTACTTC,CASSRTDQETQYF
once,TRBJ2-1,TRBD2,TRBV9,TGTGCCAGCAGCGTAGGGCTAGCGGGGGGGCCCCAATCCTACAATGAGCAGTTCTTC,CASSVGLAGGPQSYNEQFF
NA,TRBJ2-7,NA,TRBV5-1,TGCGCCAGCAGCTTGAGGCCAGGGATTAAAACCTACGAGCAGTACTTC,CASSLRPGIKTYEQYF
NA,TRBJ1-6,NA,TRBV30,TGTGCCTGGAGCATTATAGGAGGTGATTCACCCCTCCACTTT,CAWSIIGGDSPLHF
NA,TRBJ2-6,TRBD1,TRBV5-1,TGCGCCAGCAGCTTGCTAACAGGGGCTGGGGCCAACGTCCTGACTTTC,CASSLLTGAGANVLTF
NA,TRBJ1-1,NA,TRBV5-1,TGCGCCAGCAGCTTGGAAGGGAGGGTCACTGAAGCTTTCTTT,CASSLEGRVTEAFF
few,TRBJ2-7,TRBD2,TRBV4-1,TGCGCCAGCAGCCAAAGATCGGCGGGGGTATCCTACGAGCAGTACTTC,CASSQRSAGVSYEQYF
NA,TRBJ2-3,NA,TRBV19,TGTGCCAGTAGTATAGGCCAGGCGACAGATACGCAGTATTTT,CASSIGQATDTQYF
few,TRBJ2-7,TRBD1,TRBV2,TGTGCCAGCAACGGGGACAGGGGGCAATCGTCCCCCTCCTACGAGCAGTACTTC,CASNGDRGQSSPSYEQYF
NA,TRBJ1-2,NA,TRBV3-1/TRBV3-2,TGTGCCAGCAGCCTCGGACGGGGAAACTATGGCTACACCTTC,CASSLGRGNYGYTF
NA,TRBJ1-3,NA,TRBV7-9,TGTGCCAGCAGCCGGTCTGACTCTGGAAACACCATATATTTT,CASSRSDSGNTIYF
NA,TRBJ1-5,NA,TRBV19,TGTGCCAGTATTGCCCGTCAGGGCGATCAGCCCCAGCATTTT,CASIARQGDQPQHF
NA,TRBJ1-5,TRBD1,TRBV19,TGTGCCAGTAGTATTGGGCGACAGGGTGTGCCGTCTCAGCCCCAGCATTTT,CASSIGRQGVPSQPQHF
once,TRBJ2-3,NA,TRBV19,TGTGCCAGTAGTATTTTACGGGGAGATACGCAGTATTTT,CASSILRGDTQYF
NA,TRBJ1-3,NA,TRBV3-1/TRBV3-2,TGTGCCAGCAGCCAAGATGGGCCCAACACCATATATTTT,CASSQDGPNTIYF
NA,TRBJ1-4,NA,TRBV3-1/TRBV3-2,TGTGCCAGCAGCCAACAGGGTGAAAAACTGTTTTTT,CASSQQGEKLFF
once,TRBJ2-3,TRBD1,TRBV19,TGTGCCAGTAACTTCAGGACAGGAAGCACAGATACGCAGTATTTT,CASNFRTGSTDTQYF
once,TRBJ1-1,TRBD1,TRBV2,TGTGCCAGGGTGGGGACAGGGAAGGTTAGGAACACTGAAGCTTTCTTT,CARVGTGKVRNTEAFF
NA,TRBJ1-2,TRBD1,TRBV5-1,TGCGCCAGCAGCTTGGAGGGACAGCGAGGCGACACCTTC,CASSLEGQRGDTF
NA,TRBJ1-6,NA,TRBV12-3/TRBV12-4,TGTGCCAGCAGTTTCGGACAATCCCCCCCCCACTTT,CASSFGQSPPHF
NA,TRBJ2-7,NA,TRBV27,TGTGCCAGCAGTTCCCCCGCCTACGAGCAGTACTTC,CASSSPAYEQYF
NA,TRBJ2-2,NA,TRBV5-4,TGTGCCAGCAGCTTGGGACAGAGATACACCGGGGAGCTGTTTTTT,CASSLGQRYTGELFF
once,TRBJ1-6,NA,TRBV11-2,TGTGCCAGCAGCATAACAGGGCTGGGGAATTCACCCCTCCACTTT,CASSITGLGNSPLHF
NA,TRBJ1-1,NA,TRBV10-3,TGTGCCATCAGTGGGAGGCGACAGGACCAAGCTTTCTTT,CAISGRRQDQAFF
NA,TRBJ1-3,NA,TRBV11-2,TGTGCCAGCAGCTCCTGGGCCCCGAGCTCTGGAAACACCATATATTTT,CASSSWAPSSGNTIYF
few,TRBJ1-4,TRBD1,TRBV27,TGTGCCAGCAGTTCCTCCGGGACAGGAGCAGAAAAACTGTTTTTT,CASSSSGTGAEKLFF
NA,TRBJ2-7,TRBD2,TRBV19,TGTGCCAGTAGTATTGGCGGGGGAACCTACGAGCAGTACTTC,CASSIGGGTYEQYF
once,TRBJ2-3,NA,TRBV5-4,TGTGCCAGCAGCTTGGCCGAGTTCGGGAAGGATACGCAGTATTTT,CASSLAEFGKDTQYF
NA,TRBJ1-1,NA,TRBV6-6,TGTGCCAGCAGTTCCAACACAGGGATAGGGAACACTGAAGCTTTCTTT,CASSSNTGIGNTEAFF
NA,TRBJ1-5,NA,TRBV6-6,TGTGCCAGCAGTTTACCGGGCAATCAGCCCCAGCATTTT,CASSLPGNQPQHF
NA,TRBJ2-3,TRBD2,TRBV6-2/TRBV6-3,TGTGCCAGCAGTTACCAGGCGGGGGGGCCGGTACATACGCAGTATTTT,CASSYQAGGPVHTQYF